The 15 T cell receptor beta chains below come from one sample, sequenced in a study of blood T cell repertoires in COVID-19. Sequencing was performed with immunoSEQ multiplex PCR; in TCRdb, only in-frame clones are kept and a portion is missing. The table lists about 330,000 clones, more than 70% of them singletons, with 1.5% to 2% in the top ten. Material: peripheral blood. The receptors here all came from a woman in her 50s with acute or convalescent COVID-19.

V and J are TRBV24-1 and TRBJ2-3, with TRBD1 matching 7 bases. From germline, CDR1 is KGHDR and CDR2 SFDVKD. J lost 3 bases, V lost 7 bases, and 9 bases had no gene match. The CDR3 runs to 15 residues. The CDR3 reads CATRGQGESTDTQYF. The CDR3 nucleotides are TGTGCCACCAGGGGGCAGGGGGAATCGACAGATACGCAGTATTTT.

This chain connects TRBV9 to TRBJ2-3, with 12 positions matching TRBD2. V gave up 4 bases and J gave up 5 bases; unmatched junction bases: 8. This CDR3 region has 16 residues. Germline V gene sequence: CDR1 SGDLS, CDR2 YYNGEE. In DNA, the CDR3 is TGTGCCAGCAGCATACGGACTAGCGGGACTCAAGATACGCAGTATTTT. This gives the protein CASSIRTSGTQDTQYF.

V usage is TRBV5-1 and J usage is TRBJ1-2; D gene uncertain. The CDR3 consists of 14 residues. Germline values: CDR1 SGHRS, CDR2 YFSETQ. Trimming took off 3 bases at V and 2 bases at J, with 11 bases between the two ends. CDR3 bases: TGCGCCAGCAGCTCACAAGTTTCCAACTATGGCTACACCTTC. Amino acids: CASSSQVSNYGYTF.

The chain recombines TRBV19 with TRBJ2-7; possible D gene TRBD1, 6 bases. Germline loops: CDR1 LNHDA, CDR2 SQIVND (reference sequence). The V and J ends lost 3 bases and 0 bases respectively, with 9 bases between them. The length of the CDR3 is 14 residues. Written as DNA, the CDR3 is TGTGCCAGTAGTATGGGACATAACTCCTACGAGCAGTACTTC. Protein: CASSMGHNSYEQYF.

The genes are TRBV28 and TRBJ2-3; 10 bases are shared with TRBD2. The CDR3 is 16 amino acids. Germline V CDR1 and CDR2: MDHEN, SYDVKM. V lost 7 bases, J lost 6 bases, and 13 bases stayed unmatched. As DNA, the CDR3 is TGTGCCAGCACCCTATGGGCTAGCGGGAGAGGCGATACGCAGTATTTT. Amino acids: CASTLWASGRGDTQYF. The variable domain in full, with the rest retrieved from reference TRBV28 and TRBJ2-3, is DVKVTQSSRYLVKRTGEKVFLECVQDMDHENMFWYRQDPGLGLRLIYFSYDVKMKEKGDIPEGYSVSREKKERFSLILESASTNQTSMYLCASTLWASGRGDTQYFGPGTRLTVL.

Of note for this clone: This CDR3 is also generated by other DNA sequences in the sample. The rearrangement links TRBV28 to TRBJ2-3; a possible D gene is TRBD1 (5 bases). Germline assignment: CDR1 MDHEN and CDR2 SYDVKM. This CDR3 contains 15 residues. V lost 3 bases and J 1 base, leaving 11 bases between the germline ends. The CDR3 DNA follows: TGTGCCAGCAGTTTGTCGGTAGGGGGCACAGATACGCAGTATTTT. It specifies CASSLSVGGTDTQYF. The entire variable domain, with the rest obtained from reference TRBV28 and TRBJ2-3, is as follows: DVKVTQSSRYLVKRTGEKVFLECVQDMDHENMFWYRQDPGLGLRLIYFSYDVKMKEKGDIPEGYSVSREKKERFSLILESASTNQTSMYLCASSLSVGGTDTQYFGPGTRLTVL.

This chain uses TRBV12-3 or TRBV12-4 with TRBJ1-5; D gene ambiguous. The CDR3 runs to 12 residues. Trimming cost V 6 bases and J 6 bases, with 9 bases left between them. The CDR3 protein is CASSTRGQPQHF. For the CDR3, the DNA is TGTGCCAGCAGCACACGTGGTCAGCCCCAGCATTTT.

The chain recombines TRBV5-8 with TRBJ2-7; 10 bases map to TRBD2. CDR1 is SGHTS, CDR2 YDEGEE, per germline. V was pared by 2 bases and J by 2 bases, with 7 bases of the junction left unmatched. CDR3 size: 16 residues. The CDR3 reads CASSLARTSGTYEQYF. The CDR3 region has the DNA TGTGCCAGCAGCTTAGCAAGGACTAGCGGCACCTACGAGCAGTACTTC. Using reference TRBV5-8 and TRBJ2-7 for the parts outside the CDR3, the full variable domain is EAGVTQSPTHLIKTRGQQATLRCSPISGHTSVYWYQQALGLGLQFLLWYDEGEERNRGNFPPRFSGRQFPNYSSELNVNALELEDSALYLCASSLARTSGTYEQYFGPGTRLTVT.

This clone was detected only once. The rearrangement links TRBV27 to TRBJ2-7, with 14 bases aligning to TRBD2. Losses at the gene ends were 5 bases for V and 6 bases for J; bases not matched to a gene: 18. CDR1 is MNHEY and CDR2 is SMNVEV in the germline V gene (reference sequence). The CDR3 is made up of 19 amino acids. Here the CDR3 reads CASSGLPGLAGDGPCEQYF. The CDR3 region has the DNA TGTGCCAGCAGTGGACTACCGGGACTAGCGGGAGATGGCCCCTGCGAGCAGTACTTC.

This chain links TRBV9 with TRBJ2-1; weak D call: TRBD2 (5 bases). Germline V gives CDR1 SGDLS, CDR2 YYNGEE. This CDR3 has 16 residues. V was cut by 0 bases and J by 0 bases, with 10 bases left in between. CDR3 bases: TGTGCCAGCAGCGTAGATTTAGGGAGCTCCTACAATGAGCAGTTCTTC. Amino acids: CASSVDLGSSYNEQFF.

The gene calls are TRBV7-9 and TRBJ2-3; a possible D gene is TRBD2 (6 bases). V was clipped by 6 bases and J by 5 bases, with 9 bases between them. Germline-derived CDR1 and CDR2 are SEHNR and FQNEAQ (reference sequence). CDR3 length equals 12 residues. CDR3 region: CASRGEEDTQYF. The CDR3 bases are TGTGCCAGCAGGGGGGAGGAAGATACGCAGTATTTT.

V is TRBV7-3 and J is TRBJ2-2, with TRBD1 identical over 7 bases. Germline lookup yields CDR1 SGHTA and CDR2 FQGTGA. The CDR3 is 16 residues long. The junction had 10 bases not matched to a gene; V was cut back by 5 bases and J by 4 bases. The CDR3 spells CASSADRAAGTGELFF. CDR3 in DNA: TGTGCCAGCAGCGCCGACAGGGCCGCGGGCACCGGGGAGCTGTTTTTT.

V and J are TRBV7-9 and TRBJ2-3; TRBD1 aligns across 9 bases. Trimming at V came to 5 bases and at J to 4 bases, leaving 7 bases not matched to a gene. Germline CDR1 and CDR2: SEHNR and FQNEAQ (reference sequence). CDR3 length: 15 residues. The CDR3 loop is CASSPLTGGSDTQYF. The CDR3 coding sequence is TGTGCCAGCAGCCCCTTGACAGGGGGGTCAGATACGCAGTATTTT.

The rearrangement joins TRBV3-1 (or the pseudogene TRBV3-2) to TRBJ2-1; 9 nucleotides align to TRBD2. Germline CDR1 LGHDT, CDR2 YNNKEL (reference sequence). With 0 bases clipped from V and 4 bases from J, the junction kept 1 base outside the gene matches. The CDR3 contains 15 residues. The CDR3 here is CASSQDSGSYNEQFF. As DNA, the CDR3 is TGTGCCAGCAGCCAAGATAGCGGGAGTTACAATGAGCAGTTCTTC.

The rearrangement joins TRBV5-4 to TRBJ2-5; 11 bases line up with TRBD2. J was trimmed by 6 bases and V by 0 bases; bases with no gene match: 7. Germline V gene sequence: CDR1 SGHNT, CDR2 YYREEE (reference sequence). This CDR3 region has 16 residues. CDR3 sequence: CASSLVLAGGIKTQYF. DNA for the CDR3: TGTGCCAGCAGCTTGGTGCTAGCGGGAGGAATAAAGACCCAGTACTTC.